These 15 T cell receptor beta chains were all obtained from the same sample, sequenced in a study of T cells after yellow fever vaccination. A single record per CDR3 protein comes from TCRdb applying MiXCR to the 5' RACE reads. The sample has tens of thousands of distinct CDR3 sequences, 6% to 7.5% seen once. Sample: CD8+ T cells sorted from PBMCs, taken 15 days after the yellow fever booster vaccination. These TCRs come from a man in his thirties or forties who received the YFV17D yellow fever vaccine.

The chain combines TRBV19 with TRBJ1-2; D remains unclear. The CDR3 length is 13 residues. Trimming pared 8 bases from V and 0 bases from J, leaving 10 bases between. Germline CDR1 reads LNHDA; CDR2 reads SQIVND (reference sequence). CDR3 loop: CASDGLTNYGYTF. The CDR3, as DNA: TGTGCCAGTGATGGACTGACTAACTATGGCTACACCTTC.

This clonotype was seen repeatedly, ten times or more. V is TRBV4-3 and J is TRBJ2-7; a possible D gene is TRBD2 (6 bases). Germline V gene sequence: CDR1 LGHNA, CDR2 YSLEER. The CDR3 runs to 13 residues. The V end lost 2 bases, the J end lost 5 bases, and 10 bases lay between the germline ends. The CDR3 coding sequence is TGCGCCAGCAGCCAACCCGGGGAGGACGAGCAGTACTTC. This gives the protein CASSQPGEDEQYF.

This clonotype was observed at least ten times. The gene calls are TRBV29-1 and TRBJ2-7; TRBD2 is a possible D gene (7 bases). There are 14 residues in the CDR3. Germline CDR1 and CDR2: SQVTM and ANQGSEA. With 0 bases removed from V and 0 bases from J, the gap between germline ends came to 9 bases. CDR3 in amino acids: CSVEEGGVSYEQYF. CDR3 nucleotides: TGCAGCGTTGAAGAAGGGGGGGTCTCCTACGAGCAGTACTTC.

This clonotype showed up many times. This sequence joins TRBV7-8 and TRBJ1-4; 8 bases align to TRBD1. Unmatched junction bases numbered 11, after V lost 10 bases and J lost 7 bases. Germline assignment: CDR1 SGHVS and CDR2 FQNEAQ. The CDR3 length is 14 residues. CDR3 residues: CATRARGRSEKLFF. The CDR3 nucleotides read TGTGCCACCCGGGCCAGGGGGCGAAGTGAAAAACTGTTTTTT.

This clonotype has a count of ten or more. V gene TRBV11-1 combines with J gene TRBJ2-5; possible D gene TRBD2, 5 bases. Trimming pared 4 bases from V and 1 base from J, leaving 22 bases between. Per germline, CDR1 SGHAT and CDR2 FQDESV (reference sequence). The CDR3 covers 18 residues. The CDR3 nucleotides read TGTGCCAGCAGCTCCCCCCTTGGGAGCGGAGCAGCCCAAGAGACCCAGTACTTC. Translated: CASSSPLGSGAAQETQYF. The full variable domain, rest sourced from reference TRBV11-1 and TRBJ2-5, is EAEVAQSPRYKITEKSQAVAFWCDPISGHATLYWYRQILGQGPELLVQFQDESVVDDSQLPKDRFSAERLKGVDSTLKIQPAELGDSAMYLCASSSPLGSGAAQETQYFGPGTRLLVL.

In this sample, this clonotype turned up many times. In DNA form, the CDR3 reads TGCGCCAGCAGCTTCGGACAGGGAGGGAATGAGCAGTTCTTC. Its protein product is CASSFGQGGNEQFF. The chain couples TRBV5-1 to TRBJ2-1; D possibly corresponds to TRBD1 (8 bases). Germline V gene lookup returns CDR1 SGHRS and CDR2 YFSETQ. V was cut by 2 bases and J by 7 bases, with 13 bases left in between. The CDR3 sequence is 14 residues long.

This clonotype was found many times. V usage is TRBV2 and J usage is TRBJ2-5; D remains unclear. The CDR3 sequence is 12 residues long. The V gene lost 8 bases and the J gene lost 5 bases, with 12 bases spanning the gap. CDR1 is SNHLY, CDR2 FYNNEI, per germline. CDR3 sequence reads: CASDSVAETQYF. The CDR3 DNA sequence: TGTGCCAGCGACTCGGTTGCTGAGACCCAGTACTTC.

The sample holds many counts of this clonotype. The chain recombines TRBV19 with TRBJ2-2, with 7 bases matching TRBD1. The J segment lost 7 bases and the V segment lost 5 bases, leaving 7 bases of the junction unmatched. The CDR3 sequence is 14 residues long. From germline, CDR1 is LNHDA and CDR2 SQIVND (reference sequence). This chain's CDR3 is CASSPDRMVGELFF. In DNA form, the CDR3 reads TGTGCCAGTAGTCCGGACAGGATGGTCGGGGAGCTGTTTTTT.

This clonotype came up many times. The chain is built from TRBV11-3 and TRBJ2-1, with 7 positions matching TRBD1. There are 14 residues in the CDR3. Germline assignment: CDR1 SGHNT and CDR2 YENEEA. V trimming: 5 bases; J trimming: 6 bases; junction bases outside the gene matches: 7. CDR3 DNA sequence: TGTGCCAGCAGCCGAGACAGGGTCGGCAATGAGCAGTTCTTC. It is translated as CASSRDRVGNEQFF. The full variable domain, in which reference TRBV11-3 and TRBJ2-1 provide the parts outside the CDR3, is EAGVVQSPRYKIIEKKQPVAFWCNPISGHNTLYWYLQNLGQGPELLIRYENEEAVDDSQLPKDRFSAERLKGVDSTLKIQPAELGDSAVYLCASSRDRVGNEQFFGPGTRLTVL.

This clonotype came up many times. This chain links TRBV2 with TRBJ1-1; no clear D gene. V lost 9 bases to trimming and J lost 2 bases, with 10 bases between them. The CDR3 is 12 amino acids. The germline V gene encodes CDR1 SNHLY and CDR2 FYNNEI. The CDR3 DNA is TGTGCCAGAGGACGGTATAACACTGAAGCTTTCTTT. Its translation is CARGRYNTEAFF.

This clonotype has a count of ten or more. This rearrangement joins TRBV6-1 to TRBJ2-1, with TRBD2 identical over 15 bases. The CDR3 has 21 residues. V lost 6 bases to trimming and J lost 6 bases; unmatched junction nucleotides: 21. Germline CDR1 is MNHNS and CDR2 is SASEGT. This CDR3 is CASREGVWTSGRAPLSNEQFF. DNA for the CDR3: TGTGCCAGCAGGGAGGGGGTTTGGACTAGCGGGAGGGCCCCCCTCAGCAATGAGCAGTTCTTC.

A few counts support this clonotype. The genes are TRBV5-5 and TRBJ1-5; perhaps TRBD1 as D (5 bases). Trimming left V 2 bases short and J 5 bases short, with 11 bases between. The CDR3 length is 14 residues. Germline V CDR1 and CDR2: SGHKS, YYEKEE (reference sequence). In nucleotides, the CDR3 is TGTGCCAGCAGCTTTTGGGGGGGTGATCAGCCCCAGCATTTT. This translates into CASSFWGGDQPQHF.

This clonotype was observed many times. J is TRBJ1-2 and V is TRBV27; D is unresolved. The germline CDR1 and CDR2 sequences are MNHEY and SMNVEV (reference sequence). Trimming left V 2 bases short and J 3 bases short, with 7 bases between. CDR3 length: 13 residues. Here the CDR3 reads CASSLKEHYGYTF. The DNA of the CDR3 is TGTGCCAGCAGTTTAAAGGAACACTATGGCTACACCTTC.

The sample holds many counts of this clonotype. The rearrangement uses TRBV10-1 and TRBJ2-1; 7 bases match TRBD2. CDR3 size: 14 residues. V lost 3 bases and J lost 6; bases outside the gene matches: 5. Germline CDR1 WNHNN, CDR2 SYGVQD (reference sequence). The CDR3 DNA reads TGCGCCAGCAGTGACCGCGGGAGTGCCAATGAGCAGTTCTTC. Translated, it gives CASSDRGSANEQFF.

This clonotype was recorded at least ten times. The chain combines TRBV3-1 with TRBJ1-1, with TRBD1 as a possible D gene (5 bases). CDR1 is LGHDT and CDR2 is YNNKEL in the germline V gene (reference sequence). CDR3 length: 15 amino acids. Trimming shortened V by 1 base and J by 0 bases, and 9 bases separated the two germline ends. DNA for the CDR3: TGTGCCAGCAGCCAAGGGATAGGGGTGAACACTGAAGCTTTCTTT. Protein sequence: CASSQGIGVNTEAFF.